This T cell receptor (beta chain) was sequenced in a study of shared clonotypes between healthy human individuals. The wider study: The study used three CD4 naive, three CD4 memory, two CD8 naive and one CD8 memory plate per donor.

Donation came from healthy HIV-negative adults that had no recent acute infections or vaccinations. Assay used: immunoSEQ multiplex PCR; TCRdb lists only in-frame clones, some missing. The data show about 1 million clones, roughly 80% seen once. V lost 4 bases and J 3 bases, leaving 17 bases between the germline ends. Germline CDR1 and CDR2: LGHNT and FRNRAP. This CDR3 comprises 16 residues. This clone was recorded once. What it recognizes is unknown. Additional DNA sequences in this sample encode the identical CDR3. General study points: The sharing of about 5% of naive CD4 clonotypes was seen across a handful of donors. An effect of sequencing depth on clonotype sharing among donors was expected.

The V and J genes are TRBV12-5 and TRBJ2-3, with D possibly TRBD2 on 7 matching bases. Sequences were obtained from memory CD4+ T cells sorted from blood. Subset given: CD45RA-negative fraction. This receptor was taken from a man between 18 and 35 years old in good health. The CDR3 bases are TGTGCTAGTGGTTGGAATGGGGGGGCCGGGACAGATACGCAGTATTTT. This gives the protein CASGWNGGAGTDTQYF.